The sequence of this T cell receptor (beta chain) was determined in a study of blood T cell repertoires in COVID-19. Study-level information: T cells, B-cell-depleted T cells, or PBMCs provided the cDNA or gDNA that served as material.

Assay: immunoSEQ multiplex PCR; the TCRdb copy retains only in-frame clones and omits some. This sample has about 240,000 clones, with 75% to 90% found just once. The ends lost 5 bases at V and 4 bases at J; junction bases unmatched: 5. The CDR3 is made up of 14 amino acids. CDR1 and CDR2 from the germline V gene are SEHNR and FQNEAQ (reference sequence). The sample was peripheral blood. V is TRBV7-9 and J is TRBJ1-5; 7 bases are shared with TRBD1. This receptor was obtained from a woman aged 60-75 years with active or convalescent COVID-19. CDR3 nucleotides: TGTGCCAGCAGCCTGGACAGGCAGAATCAGCCCCAGCATTTT. This gives the protein CASSLDRQNQPQHF.